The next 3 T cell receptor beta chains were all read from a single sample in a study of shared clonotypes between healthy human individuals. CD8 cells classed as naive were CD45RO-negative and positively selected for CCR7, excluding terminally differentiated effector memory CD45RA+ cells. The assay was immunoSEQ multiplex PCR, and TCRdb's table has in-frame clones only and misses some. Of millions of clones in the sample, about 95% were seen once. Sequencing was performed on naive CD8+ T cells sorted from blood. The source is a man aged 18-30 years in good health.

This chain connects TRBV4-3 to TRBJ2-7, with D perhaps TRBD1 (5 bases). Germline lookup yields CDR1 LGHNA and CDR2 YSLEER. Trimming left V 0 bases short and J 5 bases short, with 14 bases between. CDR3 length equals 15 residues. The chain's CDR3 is CASSQDLGLTDEQYF. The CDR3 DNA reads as TGCGCCAGCAGCCAAGATCTGGGGCTCACCGACGAGCAGTACTTC.

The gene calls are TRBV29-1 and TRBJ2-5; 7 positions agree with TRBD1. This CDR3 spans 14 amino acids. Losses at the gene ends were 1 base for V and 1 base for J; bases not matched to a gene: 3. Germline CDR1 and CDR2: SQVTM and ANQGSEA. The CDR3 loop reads CSVEGTGIQETQYF. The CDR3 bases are TGCAGCGTTGAAGGGACAGGCATCCAAGAGACCCAGTACTTC.

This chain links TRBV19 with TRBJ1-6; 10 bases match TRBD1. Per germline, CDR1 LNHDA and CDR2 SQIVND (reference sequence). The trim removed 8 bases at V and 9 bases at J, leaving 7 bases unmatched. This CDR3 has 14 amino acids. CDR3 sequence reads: CASGPGQGISPLHF. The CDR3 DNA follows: TGTGCCAGTGGACCGGGACAGGGGATTTCACCCCTCCACTTT.